This TCR beta chain is from a study of shared clonotypes between healthy human individuals. Study context: Used for every donor were three CD4 naive, three CD4 memory, two CD8 naive and one CD8 memory plate.

Looked up from germline, CDR1 is SEHNR and CDR2 is FQNEAQ (reference sequence). This CDR3 has 14 amino acids. Between the trimmed V and J ends, which lost 5 bases and 7 bases, there was a span of 14 bases. Concerning this clone: No antigen is known for it.

Assay used: immunoSEQ multiplex PCR; TCRdb lists only in-frame clones, some missing. The sample consists of approximately 2.3 million clones, 80% to 95% of them appearing once. The study's findings and limits: Clonotypes which were not shared had lower generation probabilities than clonotypes that all four donors shared. Larger estimated richness was generally recorded for naive subsets relative to memory subsets.

The rearrangement uses TRBV7-9 and TRBJ1-4; no reliable D call. The sequence derives from a man between 18 and 35 years old in good health. Some clones in this sample may be carry-over from other donors' samples. Sequenced material: naive CD4+ T cells from PBMCs. Sample subset: CD45RA+ positively selected. CDR3 in amino acids: CASSQNGLGEKLFF. CDR3 bases: TGTGCCAGCAGCCAAAACGGCCTGGGTGAAAAACTGTTTTTT. Full variable domain (remainder filled in from reference TRBV7-9 and TRBJ1-4): DTGVSQNPRHKITKRGQNVTFRCDPISEHNRLYWYRQTLGQGPEFLTYFQNEAQLEKSRLLSDRFSAERPKGSFSTLEIQRTEQGDSAMYLCASSQNGLGEKLFFGSGTQLSVL.